The 32 T cell receptor beta chains listed next were all sequenced from one sample in a study of T-cell reconstitution after alpha-beta-depleted transplantation in children. TCRbeta library preparation incorporated unique molecular identifiers. One entry per CDR3 protein, called by TCRdb with MiXCR from the PCR reads. The data show some 520,000 distinct CDR3 sequences, about 31% seen once. The sample in question was PBMCs from the stem cell graft donor, obtained from the stem cell graft. All receptors derive from a human donor who donated a stem cell graft to a child with aplastic anemia.

This clonotype has only one observation. The rearrangement joins TRBV7-2 to TRBJ2-7; tentatively, D is TRBD2 (7 bases). The CDR3 has 15 amino acids. Trimming removed 5 bases from V and 7 bases from J, with 21 bases in between. Germline V gene lookup returns CDR1 SGHTA and CDR2 FQGNSA. CDR3 nucleotides: TGTGCCAGCAGCCTACTAGGGCGGGGGCAGGGGGAGCAGTACTTC. This encodes CASSLLGRGQGEQYF.

The chain carries TRBV20-1 and TRBJ2-7, with 9 bases fitting TRBD2. Germline-derived CDR1 and CDR2 are DFQATT and SNEGSKA (reference sequence). J gave up 1 base and V 5 bases, and 6 bases lay outside the gene matches. The CDR3 is 14 amino acids. The CDR3 nucleotides read TGCAGTGCTTTCCCTAGCGGGAATTCCTACGAGCAGTACTTC. Translation: CSAFPSGNSYEQYF.

The sample holds a few counts of this clonotype. This sequence joins TRBV20-1 and TRBJ1-4; D is perhaps TRBD1 (5 bases). CDR1 and CDR2 (germline): DFQATT, SNEGSKA (reference sequence). The CDR3 runs to 15 residues. The V end was cut by 1 base, the J end by 5 bases, with 14 bases between. The CDR3 region is CSARVEGHPNEKLFF. DNA of the CDR3: TGCAGTGCTAGAGTCGAGGGGCACCCGAATGAAAAACTGTTTTTT.

This clonotype was seen more than once but under ten times. The rearrangement uses TRBV5-1 and TRBJ2-7, with D uncertain. Germline CDR1 SGHRS, CDR2 YFSETQ. Trimming removed 0 bases from V and 2 bases from J, with 9 bases in between. This CDR3 comprises 14 residues. In DNA, the CDR3 is TGCGCCAGCAGCTTGGACGCGCGGACCTACGAGCAGTACTTC. The encoded protein is CASSLDARTYEQYF.

The rearrangement uses TRBV27 and TRBJ2-3; TRBD2 agrees at 7 bases. Trimming cost V 6 bases and J 7 bases; bases outside gene matches: 13. Germline lookup yields CDR1 MNHEY and CDR2 SMNVEV (reference sequence). The CDR3 extends over 15 amino acids. This CDR3 is CASSSLAPMMNTQYF. CDR3 DNA sequence: TGTGCCAGCAGCTCACTAGCGCCGATGATGAATACGCAGTATTTT.

The chain has TRBV10-3 and TRBJ2-1, with 7 bases fitting TRBD2. The CDR3 loop spans 18 amino acids. Trimming at V came to 5 bases and at J to 8 bases, leaving 21 bases not matched to a gene. Germline V CDR1 and CDR2: ENHRY, SYGVKD. The CDR3 sequence: CAISPRASGPMREDEQFF. The CDR3 nucleotides read TGTGCCATCAGTCCCAGGGCTAGCGGCCCGATGAGAGAGGATGAGCAGTTCTTC.

The V gene is TRBV12-3 or TRBV12-4, the J gene TRBJ2-1; TRBD2 matches 10 bases. CDR3 size: 15 residues. Trimming removed 2 bases from V and 9 bases from J; junction bases left unmatched: 7. CDR3 amino acids: CASSLSGRDSSEQFF. In nucleotides, the CDR3 is TGTGCCAGCAGTTTAAGCGGGAGGGATTCTAGTGAGCAGTTCTTC.

V and J are TRBV7-2 and TRBJ1-1, with a weak D call TRBD1 (6 bases). The CDR3 is made up of 15 amino acids. The germline gives CDR1 SGHTA, CDR2 FQGNSA. The ends were cut back, 5 bases at V and 4 bases at J, with 17 bases in the middle. The CDR3 DNA sequence: TGTGCCAGCAGCCCCGTGGGGGGGGCGAGCACTGAAGCTTTCTTT. Its protein is CASSPVGGASTEAFF.

V and J are TRBV12-2 and TRBJ2-2. TRBV12-2 is listed as a pseudogene. This CDR3 region has 17 residues. The CDR3 reads CASRITHFGTNTGELFF. In DNA, the CDR3 is TGTGCAAGTCGGATAACCCACTTCGGTACGAACACCGGGGAGCTGTTTTTT.

This clonotype was counted only a few times. The V and J genes are TRBV6-2 or TRBV6-3 and TRBJ2-7; no clear D. Germline V gene data show CDR1 as MNHEY and CDR2 as SVGEGT. Trimming took 7 bases from V and 2 from J, leaving 15 bases between them. CDR3 size: 14 residues. CDR3 residues: CASTYGGVAYEQYV. The CDR3 DNA reads as TGTGCCAGCACCTACGGTGGGGTAGCCTACGAGCAGTACGTC.

This clonotype has a handful of counts. The J gene is TRBJ2-1, the V gene TRBV6-2 or TRBV6-3; TRBD2 might be the D (5 bases). Per germline, CDR1 MNHEY and CDR2 SVGEGT. The CDR3 is 14 residues long. V was cut by 7 bases and J by 4 bases, with 14 bases left in between. The chain's CDR3 is CASKLGAVYNEQFF. The CDR3 region has the DNA TGTGCCAGCAAGCTGGGAGCGGTATACAATGAGCAGTTCTTC.

This clonotype was picked up a small number of times. This sequence joins TRBV12-3 or TRBV12-4 and TRBJ2-5; the D is unclear. This CDR3 region has 14 residues. Trimming left V 5 bases short and J 5 bases short, with 15 bases between. The CDR3 region is CASSHPSGMETQYF. The CDR3 DNA is TGTGCCAGCAGTCACCCCAGTGGCATGGAGACCCAGTACTTC.

V usage is TRBV29-1 and J usage is TRBJ2-3, with 13 bases aligning to TRBD2. Germline trimming cut 4 bases from V and 6 bases from J; bases unmatched to any gene: 4. This CDR3 is 14 amino acids long. Germline V gene sequence: CDR1 SQVTM, CDR2 ANQGSEA. Here the CDR3 reads CSVGTSGSWDTQYF. The DNA for the CDR3 is TGCAGCGTTGGGACTAGCGGGAGTTGGGATACGCAGTATTTT.

J is TRBJ2-2 and V is TRBV27; D not resolved. V gave up 0 bases and J gave up 4 bases, with 6 bases separating them. This CDR3 is 14 amino acids long. Germline V gives CDR1 MNHEY, CDR2 SMNVEV (reference sequence). CDR3 nucleotide sequence: TGTGCCAGCAGTTTATCAGAGTTCACCGGGGAGCTGTTTTTT. Protein product: CASSLSEFTGELFF.

V and J are TRBV5-1 and TRBJ2-5; D may be TRBD2 (6 bases). CDR1 and CDR2 (germline): SGHRS, YFSETQ. V lost 6 bases to trimming and J lost 0 bases, with 15 bases between them. The CDR3 is made up of 15 amino acids. CDR3 DNA: TGCGCCAGCACTCCGGGGGTAGAGTACCAAGAGACCCAGTACTTC. Protein product: CASTPGVEYQETQYF.

This clonotype was counted at least ten times. The J gene is TRBJ2-1, the V gene TRBV20-1; 10 bases are shared with TRBD2. The CDR3 loop spans 14 amino acids. Trimming took 2 bases from V and 3 from J; bases not matched to a gene: 1. Looked up from germline, CDR1 is DFQATT and CDR2 is SNEGSKA (reference sequence). The DNA for the CDR3 is TGCAGTGCTAGAAGCGGGAGGGGCTACAATGAGCAGTTCTTC. Amino acid sequence: CSARSGRGYNEQFF.

The sample holds a few counts of this clonotype. This chain joins TRBV12-3 or TRBV12-4 and TRBJ2-5, with D possibly TRBD1 on 5 matching bases. The ends were cut back, 5 bases at V and 1 base at J, with 11 bases in the middle. The CDR3 consists of 14 residues. CDR3 in DNA: TGTGCCAGCAGTACTGGACACTTCCAAGAGACCCAGTACTTC. Translated: CASSTGHFQETQYF.

The chain has TRBV18 and TRBJ1-4, with D possibly being TRBD1 (5 bases). V was cut by 6 bases and J by 8 bases, with 13 bases left in between. This CDR3 has 13 residues. Germline CDR1 reads KGHSH; CDR2 reads LQKENI. CDR3: CASSPDRNEKLFF. The DNA for the CDR3 is TGTGCCAGCTCCCCCGACAGAAACGAAAAACTGTTTTTT.

The sample holds a few counts of this clonotype. J is TRBJ1-4 and V is TRBV20-1; no definite D call. V dropped 5 bases and J dropped 7 bases, with 11 bases sitting between them. The length of the CDR3 is 12 residues. The germline gives CDR1 DFQATT, CDR2 SNEGSKA (reference sequence). The CDR3, as DNA: TGCAGTGCTGGCCGGAGTGGTGAAAAACTGTTTTTT. Its translation: CSAGRSGEKLFF.

In regard to this clonotype: An end of the junction differs from the germline gene, which may be a read error. The V and J genes are TRBV7-9 and TRBJ1-5; no firm D call. Germline V lookup: CDR1 SEHNR, CDR2 FQNEAQ (reference sequence). The CDR3 is 16 residues long. The CDR3 coding sequence is TGTGCCAGCAGCCCTATGTCCTCCAGTTACAATCAGCCCCATCATTTT. Residues: CASSPMSSSYNQPHHF.

This clonotype has only a few counts. This rearrangement joins TRBV7-2 to TRBJ2-5, with D possibly matching TRBD1 (5 bases). This CDR3 has 14 residues. V was pared by 2 bases and J by 5 bases, with 12 bases between. Per germline, CDR1 SGHTA and CDR2 FQGNSA. This chain's CDR3 is CASSLSGNRETQYF. For the CDR3, the DNA is TGTGCCAGCAGCTTATCAGGGAATAGGGAGACCCAGTACTTC.

The chain has TRBV5-1 and TRBJ2-2; 7 bases align to TRBD1. Germline assignment: CDR1 SGHRS and CDR2 YFSETQ. The V and J ends lost 3 bases and 0 bases, in that order; junction bases with no gene match: 2. This CDR3 is 15 amino acids long. The CDR3 nucleotides are TGCGCCAGCAGCTCGACAGGGACGAACACCGGGGAGCTGTTTTTT. Translated, it gives CASSSTGTNTGELFF.

This clonotype was counted once. A much more abundant neighbour one base away suggests this may be a read error. The V call is TRBV30, the J call TRBJ2-3; possibly TRBD2 for D (6 bases). The CDR3 covers 14 residues. Germline V gene sequence: CDR1 GTSNPN, CDR2 SVGIG (reference sequence). CDR3 protein: CSWSVTGGTDTQYF. DNA for the CDR3: TGTTCCTGGAGTGTAACGGGAGGCACAGATACGCAGTATTTT.

This clonotype turned up a few times. The chain is built from TRBV7-2 and TRBJ2-7; 10 bases fit TRBD1. Germline V gene lookup returns CDR1 SGHTA and CDR2 FQGNSA. The V gene end was trimmed by 5 bases and the J gene end by 4 bases; junction bases not matched to a gene: 5. The CDR3 runs to 14 residues. The CDR3 spells CASSADRGLYEQYF. The CDR3, as DNA: TGTGCCAGCAGCGCCGACAGGGGGCTGTACGAGCAGTACTTC.

The chain carries TRBV10-3 and TRBJ2-3; D unresolved. V lost 4 bases and J 2 bases, leaving 10 bases between the germline ends. Germline loops: CDR1 ENHRY, CDR2 SYGVKD. This CDR3 region has 14 residues. CDR3 region: CAISVGAITDTQYF. CDR3 coding DNA: TGTGCCATCAGTGTTGGAGCAATCACAGATACGCAGTATTTT.

In this sample, this clonotype turned up a few times. The J gene is TRBJ1-1, the V gene TRBV29-1, with TRBD1 as a possible D gene (6 bases). Trimming cost V 1 base and J 1 base, with 10 bases left between them. The CDR3 is 14 residues long. Looked up from germline, CDR1 is SQVTM and CDR2 is ANQGSEA. CDR3 sequence reads: CSVEAGRGNTEAFF. The CDR3 DNA reads as TGCAGCGTTGAAGCGGGCAGGGGGAACACTGAAGCTTTCTTT.

This chain uses TRBV27 with TRBJ2-1; 7 bases align to TRBD2. The CDR3 loop spans 19 amino acids. Looked up from germline, CDR1 is MNHEY and CDR2 is SMNVEV (reference sequence). V shed 3 bases, J shed 9 bases, and the junction held 23 bases outside the gene matches. DNA for the CDR3: TGTGCCAGCAGTTTGGGAGGTTGGTACTCGGCGGGAGTTGGAAGTGAGCAGTTCTTC. It codes for CASSLGGWYSAGVGSEQFF.

This chain connects TRBV7-9 to TRBJ2-1; D not resolved. V was cut by 2 bases and J by 6 bases, with 8 bases left in between. This CDR3 region has 13 residues. Germline loops: CDR1 SEHNR, CDR2 FQNEAQ (reference sequence). Here the CDR3 reads CASSLPPSNEQFF. The CDR3 nucleotides are TGTGCCAGCAGCTTACCCCCAAGCAATGAGCAGTTCTTC.

The chain couples TRBV29-1 to TRBJ2-1; D is uncertain. Trimming removed 5 bases at V and 7 bases at J, with 0 bases between. CDR3 length: 8 amino acids. The germline gives CDR1 SQVTM, CDR2 ANQGSEA. This CDR3 reads CSVNEQFF. CDR3 nucleotides: TGCAGCGTTAATGAGCAGTTCTTC.

This clonotype appeared a few times. This chain links TRBV19 with TRBJ1-6; D possibly corresponds to TRBD1 (6 bases). The germline gives CDR1 LNHDA, CDR2 SQIVND (reference sequence). V dropped 5 bases and J dropped 7 bases, with 18 bases sitting between them. This CDR3 region has 16 residues. The CDR3 DNA reads as TGTGCCAGTAGTCGGGTAACCGGGACACCAAATTCACCCCTCCACTTT. This gives the protein CASSRVTGTPNSPLHF.

This clonotype was seen a few times. This chain joins TRBV20-1 and TRBJ2-3, with 10 bases lining up with TRBD2. V was pared by 5 bases and J by 6 bases, with 8 bases of the junction left unmatched. From germline, CDR1 is DFQATT and CDR2 SNEGSKA (reference sequence). There are 14 residues in the CDR3. The CDR3 DNA reads as TGCAGTGCTGTTGGGACTAGCGTCGGCGATACGCAGTATTTT. Its translation: CSAVGTSVGDTQYF.

The chain uses TRBV19 and TRBJ2-3, with a weak D call TRBD2 (5 bases). Trimming removed 9 bases at V and 4 bases at J, with 20 bases between. The CDR3 loop spans 15 amino acids. The germline gives CDR1 LNHDA, CDR2 SQIVND (reference sequence). The CDR3, as DNA: TGTGCCAGCCAAGTACCCGGGATTCATCCAGATACGCAGTATTTT. It codes for CASQVPGIHPDTQYF.